The 5 T cell receptor beta chains below all came from one sample that was sequenced in a study of blood T cell repertoires in COVID-19. Repertoires were generated with immunoSEQ multiplex PCR, while TCRdb's copy carries only in-frame clones and drops some. The sample has fewer than 65,000 clones; 90% to 95% are singletons. Sample: peripheral blood. The receptor set was obtained from a man aged 45-65 years with acute or convalescent COVID-19.

In this sample, this clone turned up once. The gene calls are TRBV7-8 and TRBJ2-7, with TRBD2 matching 11 bases. This CDR3 is 15 amino acids long. Germline CDR1 reads SGHVS; CDR2 reads FQNEAQ. V shed 5 bases and J 3 bases; nucleotides not matched to a gene: 6. The DNA for the CDR3 is TGTGCCAGCAGCCCGGCGACTAGCGGGAACTACGAGCAGTACTTC. Translated, it gives CASSPATSGNYEQYF.

V usage is TRBV24-1 and J usage is TRBJ1-5; TRBD1 agrees at 9 bases. The length of the CDR3 is 16 residues. Germline lookup yields CDR1 KGHDR and CDR2 SFDVKD. The trim removed 4 bases at V and 1 base at J, leaving 4 bases unmatched. CDR3 coding DNA: TGTGCCACCAGTGACCAAGGACAGGGGAGCAATCAGCCCCAGCATTTT. Amino acid sequence: CATSDQGQGSNQPQHF.

This rearrangement joins TRBV30 to TRBJ1-5, with a possible D match to TRBD1 (6 bases). Germline V gene lookup returns CDR1 GTSNPN and CDR2 SVGIG (reference sequence). V lost 2 bases and J lost 5, with 22 bases in between. There are 17 residues in the CDR3. CDR3 DNA: TGTGCCTGGAGTAAGGGTTATGGGCACTCAGGGGATCAGCCCCAGCATTTT. Protein: CAWSKGYGHSGDQPQHF.

The gene calls are TRBV4-1 and TRBJ1-5; no definite D call. V was clipped by 4 bases and J by 4 bases, with 11 bases between them. Germline V gene data show CDR1 as MGHRA and CDR2 as YSYEKL. This CDR3 contains 14 residues. The CDR3 is CASSLAETNQPQHF. The DNA of the CDR3 is TGCGCCAGCAGCCTAGCGGAAACAAATCAGCCCCAGCATTTT.

The chain carries TRBV7-5 and TRBJ2-2; the table's D call, TRBD2, was not checked against the DNA. TRBV7-5 is a recognized pseudogene. This CDR3 contains 15 residues. The CDR3 DNA reads TGTGTCAGATGGAGGGGAAGCGCCGGAACCGGGGAGCTGTTTTTT. Amino acid sequence: CVRWRGSAGTGELFF.